The clone carrying this T cell receptor (beta chain) has only one observation. Antigen unknown. The sampling schedule covered blood at baseline, cycle 4 day 1, and cycle 7 day 1. This CDR3 contains 13 residues. The V and J ends lost 1 base and 0 bases respectively, with 4 bases between them. In germline, CDR1 is GTSNPN, CDR2 SVGIG (reference sequence). These data originate in a study of OX40 agonist ivuxolimab in advanced cancers. Across the whole study: Every 2 weeks, patients got intravenous ivuxolimab at one of six dose levels (0.01-10 mg/kg). Study findings and constraints: Certain nonresponders likewise exhibited a low normalized T-cell clonal expansion.

Produced via immunoSEQ multiplex PCR; TCRdb's table is partial and in-frame only. Of some 44,000 clones in the sample, 75% to 90% are singletons; the top ten hold 5% to 6%. The chain has TRBV30 and TRBJ1-5; no clear D. The TCR comes from an adult with an advanced solid tumor such as melanoma, head and neck, liver or kidney cancer. The material sequenced was CD4+ or CD8+ T cells sorted from blood, taken in a trial of the OX40 agonist ivuxolimab. The CDR3 here is CAWSADSNQPQHF. The CDR3 nucleotides are TGTGCCTGGAGTGCGGATAGCAATCAGCCCCAGCATTTT.